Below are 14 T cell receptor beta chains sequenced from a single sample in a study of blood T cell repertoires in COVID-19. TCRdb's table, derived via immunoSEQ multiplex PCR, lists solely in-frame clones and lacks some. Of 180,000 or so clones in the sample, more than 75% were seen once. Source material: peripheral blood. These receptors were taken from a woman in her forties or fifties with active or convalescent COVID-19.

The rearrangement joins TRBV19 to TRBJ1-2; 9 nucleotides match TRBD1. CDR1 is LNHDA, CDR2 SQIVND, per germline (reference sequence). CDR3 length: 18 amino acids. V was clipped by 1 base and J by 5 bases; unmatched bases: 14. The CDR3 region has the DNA TGTGCCAGTAGTATAGGAGCCGGGACAGGGTATTTCGTATATGGCTACACCTTC. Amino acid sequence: CASSIGAGTGYFVYGYTF.

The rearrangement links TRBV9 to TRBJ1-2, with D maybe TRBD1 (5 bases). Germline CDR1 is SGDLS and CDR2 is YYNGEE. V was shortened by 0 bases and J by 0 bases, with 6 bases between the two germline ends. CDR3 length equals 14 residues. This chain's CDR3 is CASSVGQTNYGYTF. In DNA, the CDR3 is TGTGCCAGCAGCGTAGGACAGACTAACTATGGCTACACCTTC.

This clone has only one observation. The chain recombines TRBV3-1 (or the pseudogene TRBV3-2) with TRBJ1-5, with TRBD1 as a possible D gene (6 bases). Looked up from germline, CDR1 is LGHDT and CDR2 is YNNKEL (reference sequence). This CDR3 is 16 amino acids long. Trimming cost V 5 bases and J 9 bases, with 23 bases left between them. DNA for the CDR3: TGTGCCAGCAGCTTCAGCGGGGGCCAGAGGAGAAGGCCCCAGCATTTT. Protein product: CASSFSGGQRRRPQHF.

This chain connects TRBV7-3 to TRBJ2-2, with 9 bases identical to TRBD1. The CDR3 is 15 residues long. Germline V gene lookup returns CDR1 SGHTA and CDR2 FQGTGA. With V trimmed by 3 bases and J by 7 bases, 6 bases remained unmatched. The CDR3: CASSFTGGAGGELFF. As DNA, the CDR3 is TGTGCCAGCAGCTTTACAGGGGGCGCGGGCGGGGAGCTGTTTTTT.

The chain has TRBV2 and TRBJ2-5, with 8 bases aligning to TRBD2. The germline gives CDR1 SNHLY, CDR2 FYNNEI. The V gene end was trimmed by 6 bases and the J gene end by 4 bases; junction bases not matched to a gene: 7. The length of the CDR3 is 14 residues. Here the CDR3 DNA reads TGTGCCAGCAGCCCCTTTAGCGGGACAGAGACCCAGTACTTC. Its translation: CASSPFSGTETQYF.

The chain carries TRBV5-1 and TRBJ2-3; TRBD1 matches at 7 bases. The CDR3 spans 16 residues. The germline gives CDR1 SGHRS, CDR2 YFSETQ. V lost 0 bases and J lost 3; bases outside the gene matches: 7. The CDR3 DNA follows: TGCGCCAGCAGCTTGGCGACAGGGCAGAGGACAGATACGCAGTATTTT. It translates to CASSLATGQRTDTQYF.

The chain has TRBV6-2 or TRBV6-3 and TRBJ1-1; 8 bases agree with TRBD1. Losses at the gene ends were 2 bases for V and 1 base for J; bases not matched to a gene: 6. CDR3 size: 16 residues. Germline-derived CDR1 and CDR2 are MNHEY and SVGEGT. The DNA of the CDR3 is TGTGCCAGCAGTTACCCCCGGACAGGGCAGAACACTGAAGCTTTCTTT. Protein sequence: CASSYPRTGQNTEAFF.

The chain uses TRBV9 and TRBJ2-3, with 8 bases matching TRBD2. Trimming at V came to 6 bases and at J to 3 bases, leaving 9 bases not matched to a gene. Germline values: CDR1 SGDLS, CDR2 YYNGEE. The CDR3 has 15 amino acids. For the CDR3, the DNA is TGTGCCAGCACCCAGGGCGGGGGGCAGACAGATACGCAGTATTTT. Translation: CASTQGGGQTDTQYF.

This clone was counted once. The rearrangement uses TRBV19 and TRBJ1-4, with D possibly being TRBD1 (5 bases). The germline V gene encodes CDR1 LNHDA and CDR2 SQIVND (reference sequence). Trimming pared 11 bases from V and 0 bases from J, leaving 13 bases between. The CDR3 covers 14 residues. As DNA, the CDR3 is TGTGCCTCCAATAGGGGTTCAACTAATGAAAAACTGTTTTTT. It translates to CASNRGSTNEKLFF.

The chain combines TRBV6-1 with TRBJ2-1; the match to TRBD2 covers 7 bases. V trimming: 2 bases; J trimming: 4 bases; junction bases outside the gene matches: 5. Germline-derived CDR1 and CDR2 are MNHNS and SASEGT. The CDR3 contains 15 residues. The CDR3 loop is CASSERASGYNEQFF. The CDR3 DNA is TGTGCCAGCAGTGAACGGGCTAGCGGATACAATGAGCAGTTCTTC.

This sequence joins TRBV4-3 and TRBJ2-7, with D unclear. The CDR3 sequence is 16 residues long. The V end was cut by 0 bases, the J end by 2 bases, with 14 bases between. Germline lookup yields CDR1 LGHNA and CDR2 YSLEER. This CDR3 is CASSQDYPAAAYEQYF. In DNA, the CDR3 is TGCGCCAGCAGCCAAGATTACCCCGCCGCAGCCTACGAGCAGTACTTC.

The CDR3 region is CASRQGARGNTIYF. The CDR3 nucleotides read TGTGCCAGCAGACAGGGGGCGCGAGGAAACACCATATATTTT. The chain uses TRBV28 and TRBJ1-3, with 9 bases matching TRBD1. With 6 bases clipped from V and 4 bases from J, the junction kept 4 bases outside the gene matches. The CDR3 loop spans 14 amino acids. The germline CDR1 and CDR2 sequences are MDHEN and SYDVKM.

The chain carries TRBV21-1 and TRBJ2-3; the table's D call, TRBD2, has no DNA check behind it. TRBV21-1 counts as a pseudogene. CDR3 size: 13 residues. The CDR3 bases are TGTGCCACCCGAGGTCGGGGCACAGATACGCAGTATTTT. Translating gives CATRGRGTDTQYF.

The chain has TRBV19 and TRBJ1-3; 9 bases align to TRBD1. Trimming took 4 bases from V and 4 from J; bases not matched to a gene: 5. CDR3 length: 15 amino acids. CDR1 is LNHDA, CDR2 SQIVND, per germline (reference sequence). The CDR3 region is CASSTLGQGGNTIYF. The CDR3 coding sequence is TGTGCCAGTAGTACTCTGGGACAGGGAGGAAACACCATATATTTT.